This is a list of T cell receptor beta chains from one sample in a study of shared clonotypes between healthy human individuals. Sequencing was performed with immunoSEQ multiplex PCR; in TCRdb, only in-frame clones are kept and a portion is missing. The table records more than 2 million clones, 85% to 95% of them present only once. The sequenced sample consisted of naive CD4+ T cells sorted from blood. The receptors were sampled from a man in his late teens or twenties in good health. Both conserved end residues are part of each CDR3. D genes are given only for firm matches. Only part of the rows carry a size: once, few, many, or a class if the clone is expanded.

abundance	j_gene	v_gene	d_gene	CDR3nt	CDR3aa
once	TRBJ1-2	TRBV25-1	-	TGTGCCAGCAGTGACCTGACAGGAGTTGATGGCTACACCTTC	CASSDLTGVDGYTF
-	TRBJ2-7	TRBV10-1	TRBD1	TGCGCCAGCAGTGCGGCAGGGGGCTACGACGAGCAGTACTTC	CASSAAGGYDEQYF
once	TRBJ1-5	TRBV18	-	TGTGCCAGCTCACCAACGAGCAATCAGCCCCAGCATTTT	CASSPTSNQPQHF
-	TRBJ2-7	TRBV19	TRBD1	TGTGCCAGTAGTATTTCCGGGACAGCCTCCTACGAGCAGTACTTC	CASSISGTASYEQYF
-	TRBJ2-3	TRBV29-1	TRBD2	TGCAGCGTTGAAGATTGGAGCGGGGGCACAGATACGCAGTATTTT	CSVEDWSGGTDTQYF
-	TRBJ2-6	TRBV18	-	TGTGCCAGCTCACCAGTGACAGACTCTGGGGCCAACGTCCTGACTTTC	CASSPVTDSGANVLTF
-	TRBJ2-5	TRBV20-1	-	TGCAGTGCTAGGTTTCTGGAGACCCAGTACTTC	CSARFLETQYF
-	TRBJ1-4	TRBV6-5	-	TGTGCCAGCAGTTTCGGACCGTCACCTAATGAAAAACTGTTTTTT	CASSFGPSPNEKLFF
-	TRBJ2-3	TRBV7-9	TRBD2	TGTGCCAGCAGCCCGCGGGAGGACCCCACAGATACGCAGTATTTT	CASSPREDPTDTQYF
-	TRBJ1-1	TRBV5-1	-	TGCGCCAGCAGCTCCGGCTTAGGGCGAATGAACACTGAAGCTTTCTTT	CASSSGLGRMNTEAFF
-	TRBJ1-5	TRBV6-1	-	TGTGCCAGCAGTGTAATTAGTAGCAATCAGCCCCAGCATTTT	CASSVISSNQPQHF
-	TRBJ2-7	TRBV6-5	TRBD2	TGTGCCAGCAGGGCTGGACTAGCCTCCTACGAGCAGTACTTC	CASRAGLASYEQYF
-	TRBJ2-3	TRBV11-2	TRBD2	TGTGCCAGCAGCTTAAGTGGGACTACCACAGATACGCAGTATTTT	CASSLSGTTTDTQYF
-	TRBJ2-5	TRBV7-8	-	TGTGCCAGCAGCCCGTCGCGTAGGGTCAAAGAGACCCAGTACTTC	CASSPSRRVKETQYF
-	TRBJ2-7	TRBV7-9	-	TGTGCCAGCAGTCGGACAGTTAGCTCCTACGAGCAGTACTTC	CASSRTVSSYEQYF
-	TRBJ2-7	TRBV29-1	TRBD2	TGCAGCGCCGGCGGGGGGGTAAGCTACGAGCAGTACTTC	CSAGGGVSYEQYF
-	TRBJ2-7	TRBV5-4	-	TGTGCCAGCAGCTTGGCGGGGACGACCTACGAGCAGTACTTC	CASSLAGTTYEQYF
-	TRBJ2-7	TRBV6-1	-	TGTGCCAGCAGTGAAGACCAACTAGTTACCCGCTCCTACGAGCAGTACTTC	CASSEDQLVTRSYEQYF
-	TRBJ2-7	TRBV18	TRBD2	TGTGCCAGCTCACCACCGACTAGCTCGGGCGAGCAGTACTTC	CASSPPTSSGEQYF
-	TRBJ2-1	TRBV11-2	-	TGTGCCAGCAGCTTAGCCGGGACACCTAACTCCTACAATGAGCAGTTCTTC	CASSLAGTPNSYNEQFF
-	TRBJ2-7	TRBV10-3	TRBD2	TGTGCCATCAGTGAAATAGCGGGGTACGAGCAGTACTTC	CAISEIAGYEQYF
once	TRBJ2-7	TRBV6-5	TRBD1	TGTGCCAGCAGATCTGTGACAGGGTTCTACGAGCAGTACTTC	CASRSVTGFYEQYF
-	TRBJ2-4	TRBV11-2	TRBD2	TGTGCCAGCAGCTTAGCCGGCGGGAGGAGGGACATTCAGTACTTC	CASSLAGGRRDIQYF
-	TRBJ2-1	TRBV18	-	TGTGCCAGCTCACCCGGGGTGGTAAACAATGAGCAGTTCTTC	CASSPGVVNNEQFF
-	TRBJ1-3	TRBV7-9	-	TGTGCCAGCAGCAAGTACCGGGGCCCTATGAGGAGTGGAAACACCATATATTTT	CASSKYRGPMRSGNTIYF
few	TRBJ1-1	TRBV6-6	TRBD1	TGTGCCAGCAGTTACTCGGAGCAGGGGGCTGAAGCTTTCTTT	CASSYSEQGAEAFF
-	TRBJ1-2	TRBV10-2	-	TGCGCCAGCAGTGCCCCTAACTATGGCTACACCTTC	CASSAPNYGYTF
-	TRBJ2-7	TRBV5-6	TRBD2	TGTGCCAGCAGCTTTCGCGGGAGGGCCTCCGAGCAGTACTTC	CASSFRGRASEQYF
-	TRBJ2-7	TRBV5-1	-	TGCGCCAGCAGCTTGTTACCGACAGACCCCGGCGAGCAGCACTTC	CASSLLPTDPGEQHF
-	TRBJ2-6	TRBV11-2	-	TGTGCCAGCAGCTCTGCATCCACAGGGACCTCTGGGGCCAACGTCCTGACTTTC	CASSSASTGTSGANVLTF
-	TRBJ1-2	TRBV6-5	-	TGTGCCAGCAGGCGGGGGGATAACTATGGCCACACCTTC	CASRRGDNYGHTF
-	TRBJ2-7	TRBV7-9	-	TGTGCCAGCAGCCTTCAGAAAACCTCCTACGAGCAGTACTTC	CASSLQKTSYEQYF
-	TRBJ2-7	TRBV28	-	TGTGCCAGCAGTTTAGGGGTTAAACCCTACGAGCAGTACTTC	CASSLGVKPYEQYF
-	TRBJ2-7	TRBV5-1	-	TGCGCCAGCAGCTTGTCGGGCGGGACCGAGCAGTACTTC	CASSLSGGTEQYF
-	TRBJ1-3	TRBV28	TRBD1	TGTGCCAGCAGTTTCGGGACAGGGTCCCCTGGAAACACCATATATTTT	CASSFGTGSPGNTIYF
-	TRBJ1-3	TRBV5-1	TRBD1	TGCGCCAGCAGTCGAGACAGGGGGAACTTAAACTCTGGAAACACCATATATTTT	CASSRDRGNLNSGNTIYF
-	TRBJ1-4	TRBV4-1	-	TGCGCCAGCAGTTTGACTTTTAATGAAAAACTGTTTTTT	CASSLTFNEKLFF
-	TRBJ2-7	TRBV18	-	TGTGCCAGCTCACCTCCCCTCGGCTACGAGCAGTACTTC	CASSPPLGYEQYF
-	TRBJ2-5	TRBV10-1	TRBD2	TGCGCCAGCAGTGAGTCGGTCGGTAGCGGGGCACAAGAGACCCAGTACTTC	CASSESVGSGAQETQYF
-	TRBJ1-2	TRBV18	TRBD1	TGTGCCAGCTCACGGACAGGGGTATATGGCTACACCTTC	CASSRTGVYGYTF
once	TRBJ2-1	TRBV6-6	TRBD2	TGTGCCAGCAGTTCCCCGGCGGGAGGCAACAATGAGCAGTTCTTC	CASSSPAGGNNEQFF
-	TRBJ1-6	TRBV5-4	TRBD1	TGTGCCAGCAGCAAGAACGGACAGGGGGTTAATTCACCCCTCCACTTT	CASSKNGQGVNSPLHF
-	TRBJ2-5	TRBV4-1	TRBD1	TGCGCCAGCAGCCAAGATCCCATCAGGGGGGAGACCCAGTACTTC	CASSQDPIRGETQYF
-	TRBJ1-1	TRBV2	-	TGTGCCAGCAGTGAACATGTTATGAACACTGAAGCTTTCTTT	CASSEHVMNTEAFF
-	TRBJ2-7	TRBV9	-	TGTGCCAGCAGCGTATCATTGGAGAGCTCCTACGAGCAGTACTTC	CASSVSLESSYEQYF
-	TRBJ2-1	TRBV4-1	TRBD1	TGCGCCAGCAGCCAAGGATGGACAGGGGACATCGGGCAGTTCTTC	CASSQGWTGDIGQFF
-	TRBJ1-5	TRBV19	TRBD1	TGTGCCAGTGCTGGAGGAACAGGGGGCTTCAATCAGCCCCAGCATTTT	CASAGGTGGFNQPQHF
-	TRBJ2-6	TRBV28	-	TGTGCCAGCAGCCTGGCAGCTGGGGCCAACGTCCTGACTTTC	CASSLAAGANVLTF
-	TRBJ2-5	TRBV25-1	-	TGTGCCAGCAACCCAGGAGGGGAGACCCAGTACTTC	CASNPGGETQYF
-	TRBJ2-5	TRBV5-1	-	TGCGCCAGCAGCTTGGCCGTGGGTGCAATCTTCGAGACCCAGTACTTC	CASSLAVGAIFETQYF
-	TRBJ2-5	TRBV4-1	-	TGCGCCAGCAGCCAAGGCACCCAAATGCCTCAAGAGACCCAGTACTTC	CASSQGTQMPQETQYF
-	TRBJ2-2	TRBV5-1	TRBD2	TGCGCCAGCAGCTGGGGACTAGAAAACACCGGGGAGCTGTTTTTT	CASSWGLENTGELFF